This T cell receptor (beta chain) was obtained from a study of cytomegalovirus exposure and HLA in healthy donors. For the study at large: Around 81% of approximately 400 genotyped donors fell in the Caucasian-associated ancestry cluster. Notes on the study in general: In an earlier analysis, productive rearrangement rates for most beta V segments clustered near 87% or 30%. The investigators catalogued 164 TCR beta chains as cytomegalovirus-associated.

Amplification used 60 Vbeta primers and 13 Jbeta primers. TCRdb's copy holds only in-frame clones and misses some; the assay was immunoSEQ multiplex PCR. Among around 99,000 clones listed, approximately 70% were seen once. Worth noting for this clone: Antigen unknown.

Sequenced sample: PBMCs. The source of this sequence is a man aged 40-49 years in good health and CMV-seronegative.

The CDR3 sequence: CSASRVGETQYF. CDR3 bases: TGCAGCGCGTCGAGGGTTGGGGAGACCCAGTACTTC. This rearrangement joins TRBV29-1 to TRBJ2-5, with D possibly being TRBD2 (5 bases). The CDR3 is 12 amino acids. The germline CDR1 and CDR2 sequences are SQVTM and ANQGSEA. Trimming took off 7 bases at V and 5 bases at J, with 14 bases between the two ends.